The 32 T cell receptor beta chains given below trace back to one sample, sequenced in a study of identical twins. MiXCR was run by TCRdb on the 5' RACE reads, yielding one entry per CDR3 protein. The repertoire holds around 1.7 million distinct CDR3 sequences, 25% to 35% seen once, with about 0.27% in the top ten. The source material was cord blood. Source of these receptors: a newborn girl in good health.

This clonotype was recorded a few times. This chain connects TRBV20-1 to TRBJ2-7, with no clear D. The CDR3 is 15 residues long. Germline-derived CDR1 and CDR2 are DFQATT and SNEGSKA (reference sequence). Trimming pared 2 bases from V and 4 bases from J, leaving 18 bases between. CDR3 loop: CSARPKEGYRYEQYF. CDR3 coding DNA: TGCAGTGCTAGACCTAAAGAAGGGTATCGGTACGAGCAGTACTTC.

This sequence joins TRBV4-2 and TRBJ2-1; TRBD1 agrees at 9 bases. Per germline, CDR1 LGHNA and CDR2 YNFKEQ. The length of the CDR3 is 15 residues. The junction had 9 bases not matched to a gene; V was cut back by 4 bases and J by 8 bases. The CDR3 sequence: CASSLRDRVGDEQFF. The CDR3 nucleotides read TGTGCCAGCAGCCTCCGGGACAGGGTAGGCGATGAGCAGTTCTTC.

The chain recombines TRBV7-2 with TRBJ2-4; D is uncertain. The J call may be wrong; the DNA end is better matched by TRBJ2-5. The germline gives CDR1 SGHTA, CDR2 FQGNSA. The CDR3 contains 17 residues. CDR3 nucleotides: TGTGCCAGCAGCCCCAATAACACCATTACACGCCAAGAGACCCAGTACTTC. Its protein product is CASSPNNTITRQETQYF.

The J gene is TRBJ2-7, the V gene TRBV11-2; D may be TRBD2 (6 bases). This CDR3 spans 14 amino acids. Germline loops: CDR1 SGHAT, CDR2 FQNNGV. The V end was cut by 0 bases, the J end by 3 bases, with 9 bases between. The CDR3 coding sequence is TGTGCCAGCAGCTTAGATCCGGGGGACTACGAGCAGTACTTC. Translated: CASSLDPGDYEQYF.

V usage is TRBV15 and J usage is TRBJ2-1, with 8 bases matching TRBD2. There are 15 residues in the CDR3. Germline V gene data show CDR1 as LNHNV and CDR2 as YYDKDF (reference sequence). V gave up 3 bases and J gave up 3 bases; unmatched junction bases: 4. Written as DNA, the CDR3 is TGTGCCACCAGCAGCGGGGGGGCCTTCTACAATGAGCAGTTCTTC. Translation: CATSSGGAFYNEQFF.

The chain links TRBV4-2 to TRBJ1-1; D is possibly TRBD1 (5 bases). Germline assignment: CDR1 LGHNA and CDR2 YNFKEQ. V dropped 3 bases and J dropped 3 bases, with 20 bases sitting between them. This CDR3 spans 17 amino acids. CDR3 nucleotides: TGTGCCAGCAGCCACCCCCGGGGGTATCTGGAGGACACTGAAGCTTTCTTT. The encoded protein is CASSHPRGYLEDTEAFF.

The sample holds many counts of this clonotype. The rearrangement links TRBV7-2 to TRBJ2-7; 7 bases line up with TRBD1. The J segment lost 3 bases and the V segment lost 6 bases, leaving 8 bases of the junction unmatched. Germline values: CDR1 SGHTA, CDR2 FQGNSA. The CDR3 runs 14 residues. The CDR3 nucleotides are TGTGCCAGCAGTCTCCTAACAGGGGTCTACGAGCAGTACTTC. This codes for CASSLLTGVYEQYF.

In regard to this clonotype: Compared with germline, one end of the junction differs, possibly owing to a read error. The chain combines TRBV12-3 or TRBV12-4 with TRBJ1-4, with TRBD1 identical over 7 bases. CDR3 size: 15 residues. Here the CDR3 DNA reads TGTGCCAGCGGTTTTGGCGACAGGGCTAATGAAAAACTGTTTTTT. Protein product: CASGFGDRANEKLFF.

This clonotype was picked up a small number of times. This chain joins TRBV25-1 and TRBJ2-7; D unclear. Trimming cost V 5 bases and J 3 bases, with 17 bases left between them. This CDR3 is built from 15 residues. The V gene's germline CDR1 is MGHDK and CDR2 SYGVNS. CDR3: CASSFKAADLYEQYF. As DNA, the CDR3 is TGTGCCAGCAGTTTTAAGGCCGCCGACCTCTACGAGCAGTACTTC.

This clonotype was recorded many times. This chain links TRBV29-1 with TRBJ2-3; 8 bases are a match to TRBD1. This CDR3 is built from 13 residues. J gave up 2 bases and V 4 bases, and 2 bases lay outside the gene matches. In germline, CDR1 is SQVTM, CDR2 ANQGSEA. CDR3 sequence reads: CSVAGQATDTQYF. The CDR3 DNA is TGCAGCGTTGCGGGACAGGCCACAGATACGCAGTATTTT.

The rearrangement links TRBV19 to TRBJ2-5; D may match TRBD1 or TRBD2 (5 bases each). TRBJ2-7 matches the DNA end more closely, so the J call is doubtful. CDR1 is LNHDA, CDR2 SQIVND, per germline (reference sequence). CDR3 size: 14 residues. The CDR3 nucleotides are TGTGCCAGTAGTATTTCTGGGGCGGGCTACGAGCAGTACTTC. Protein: CASSISGAGYEQYF.

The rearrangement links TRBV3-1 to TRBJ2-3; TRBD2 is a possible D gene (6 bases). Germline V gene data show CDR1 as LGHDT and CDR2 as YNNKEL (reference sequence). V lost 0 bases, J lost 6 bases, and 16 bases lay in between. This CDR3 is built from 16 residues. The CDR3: CASSQDRAGQWDTQYF. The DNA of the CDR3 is TGTGCCAGCAGCCAAGATAGAGCGGGTCAATGGGATACGCAGTATTTT.

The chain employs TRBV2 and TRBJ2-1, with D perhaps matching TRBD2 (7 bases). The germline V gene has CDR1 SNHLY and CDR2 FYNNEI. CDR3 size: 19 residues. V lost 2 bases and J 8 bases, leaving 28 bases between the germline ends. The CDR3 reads CASSEKEAIGGLHIDEQFF. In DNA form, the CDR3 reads TGTGCCAGCAGTGAAAAGGAAGCAATCGGGGGGCTACACATCGATGAGCAGTTCTTC. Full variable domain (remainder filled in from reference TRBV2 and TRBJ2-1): EPEVTQTPSHQVTQMGQEVILRCVPISNHLYFYWYRQILGQKVEFLVSFYNNEISEKSEIFDDQFSVERPDGSNFTLKIRSTKLEDSAMYFCASSEKEAIGGLHIDEQFFGPGTRLTVL.

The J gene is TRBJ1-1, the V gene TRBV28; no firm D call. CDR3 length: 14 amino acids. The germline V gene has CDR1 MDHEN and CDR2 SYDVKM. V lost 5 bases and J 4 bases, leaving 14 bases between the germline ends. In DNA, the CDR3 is TGTGCCAGCAGTGCCTTCGGGAAGCGCACTGAAGCTTTCTTT. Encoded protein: CASSAFGKRTEAFF.

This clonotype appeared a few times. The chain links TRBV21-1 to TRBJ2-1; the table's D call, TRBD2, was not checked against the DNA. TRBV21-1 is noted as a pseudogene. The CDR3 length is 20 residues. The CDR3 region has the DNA TGTGCCAGCAGCAAAATTCAGCGGGGGGGTGGCAAGGGGCACACGAATGAGCAGTTCTTC. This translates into CASSKIQRGGGKGHTNEQFF.

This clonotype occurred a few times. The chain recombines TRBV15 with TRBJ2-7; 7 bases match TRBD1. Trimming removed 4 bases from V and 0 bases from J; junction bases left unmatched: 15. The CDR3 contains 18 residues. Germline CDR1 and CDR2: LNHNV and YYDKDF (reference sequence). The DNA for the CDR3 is TGTGCCACCAGCACTTACACCAGGGGGACAGAACGCTCCTACGAGCAGTACTTC. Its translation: CATSTYTRGTERSYEQYF.

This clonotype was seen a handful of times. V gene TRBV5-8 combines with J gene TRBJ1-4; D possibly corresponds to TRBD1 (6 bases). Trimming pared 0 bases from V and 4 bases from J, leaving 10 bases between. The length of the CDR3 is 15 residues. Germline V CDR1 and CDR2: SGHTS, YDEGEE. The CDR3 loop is CASSLEGENNEKLFF. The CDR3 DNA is TGTGCCAGCAGCTTGGAGGGGGAAAATAATGAAAAACTGTTTTTT.

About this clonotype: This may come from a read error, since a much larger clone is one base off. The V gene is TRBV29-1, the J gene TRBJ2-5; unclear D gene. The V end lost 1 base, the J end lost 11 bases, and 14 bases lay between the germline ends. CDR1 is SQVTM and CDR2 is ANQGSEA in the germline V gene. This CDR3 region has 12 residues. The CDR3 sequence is CSVEVRANEQYF. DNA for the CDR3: TGCAGCGTTGAAGTTAGGGCCAATGAGCAGTACTTC. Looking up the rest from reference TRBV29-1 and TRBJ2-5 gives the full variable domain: SAVISQKPSRDICQRGTSLTIQCQVDSQVTMMFWYRQQPGQSLTLIATANQGSEATYESGFVIDKFPISRPNLTFSTLTVSNMSPEDSSIYLCSVEVRANEQYFGPGTRLLVL.

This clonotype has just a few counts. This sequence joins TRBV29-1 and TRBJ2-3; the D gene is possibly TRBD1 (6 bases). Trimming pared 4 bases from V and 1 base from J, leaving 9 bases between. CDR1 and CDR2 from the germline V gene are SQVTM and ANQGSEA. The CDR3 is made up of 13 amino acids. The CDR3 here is CSVGGPRTDTQYF. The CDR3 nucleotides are TGCAGCGTTGGGGGGCCCCGCACAGATACGCAGTATTTT.

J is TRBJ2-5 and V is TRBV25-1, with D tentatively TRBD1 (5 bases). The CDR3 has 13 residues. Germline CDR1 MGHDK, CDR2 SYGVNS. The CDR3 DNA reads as TGTCGTCGGTATGGGGCTTACTCCTACGTGCAGTACTTC. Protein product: CRRYGAYSYVQYF.

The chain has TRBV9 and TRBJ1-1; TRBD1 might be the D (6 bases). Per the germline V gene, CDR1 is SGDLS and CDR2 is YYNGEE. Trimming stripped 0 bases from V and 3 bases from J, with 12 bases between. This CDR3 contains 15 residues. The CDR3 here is CASSVEGRGHTEAFF. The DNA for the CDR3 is TGTGCCAGCAGCGTAGAAGGCAGGGGCCACACTGAAGCTTTCTTT.

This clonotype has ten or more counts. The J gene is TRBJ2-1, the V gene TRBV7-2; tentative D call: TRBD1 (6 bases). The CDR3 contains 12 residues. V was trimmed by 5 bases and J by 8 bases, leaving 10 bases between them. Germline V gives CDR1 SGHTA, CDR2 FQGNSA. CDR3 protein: CASSLTGDEQFF. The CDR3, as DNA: TGTGCCAGCAGCCTGACAGGAGATGAGCAGTTCTTC.

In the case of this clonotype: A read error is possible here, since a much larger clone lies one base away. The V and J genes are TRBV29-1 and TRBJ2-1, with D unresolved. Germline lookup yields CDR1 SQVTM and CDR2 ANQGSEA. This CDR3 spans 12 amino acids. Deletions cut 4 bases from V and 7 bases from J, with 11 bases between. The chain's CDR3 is CSVGIGVNEQFF. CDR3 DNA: TGCAGCGTTGGCATAGGCGTAAATGAGCAGTTCTTC.

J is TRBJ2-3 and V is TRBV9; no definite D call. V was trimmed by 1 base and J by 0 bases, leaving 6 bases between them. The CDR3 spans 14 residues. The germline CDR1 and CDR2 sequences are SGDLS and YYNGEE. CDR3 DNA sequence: TGTGCCAGCAGCGTATTTCCTAGCACAGATACGCAGTATTTT. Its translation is CASSVFPSTDTQYF.

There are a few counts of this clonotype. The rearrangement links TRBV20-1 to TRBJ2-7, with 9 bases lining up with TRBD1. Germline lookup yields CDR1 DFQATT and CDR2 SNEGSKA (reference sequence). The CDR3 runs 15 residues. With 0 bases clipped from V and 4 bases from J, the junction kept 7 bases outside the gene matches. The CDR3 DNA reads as TGCAGTGCTAGAGATCTCGCCGGGACAGGGTACGAGCAGTACTTC. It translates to CSARDLAGTGYEQYF.

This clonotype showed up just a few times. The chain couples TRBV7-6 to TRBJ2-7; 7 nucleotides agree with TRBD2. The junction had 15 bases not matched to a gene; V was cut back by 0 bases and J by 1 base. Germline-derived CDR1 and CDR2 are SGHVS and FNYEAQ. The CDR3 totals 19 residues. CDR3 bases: TGTGCCAGCAGCTTAGCGTGGAGAATAAAGCGGGGACGATCCTACGAGCAGTACTTC. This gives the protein CASSLAWRIKRGRSYEQYF.

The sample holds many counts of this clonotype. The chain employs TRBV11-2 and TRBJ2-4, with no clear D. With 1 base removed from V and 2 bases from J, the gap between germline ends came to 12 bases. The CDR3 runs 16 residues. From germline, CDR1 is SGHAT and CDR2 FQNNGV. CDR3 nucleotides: TGTGCCAGCAGCTTAGGCCAGCACCCTACCAAAAACATTCAGTACTTC. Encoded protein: CASSLGQHPTKNIQYF.

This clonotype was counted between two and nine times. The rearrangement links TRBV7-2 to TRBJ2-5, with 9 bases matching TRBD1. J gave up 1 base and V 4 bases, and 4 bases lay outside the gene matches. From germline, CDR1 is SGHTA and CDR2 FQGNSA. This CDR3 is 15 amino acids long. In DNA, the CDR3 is TGTGCCAGCAGCTATGGACAGGGGTTCCAAGAGACCCAGTACTTC. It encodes CASSYGQGFQETQYF.

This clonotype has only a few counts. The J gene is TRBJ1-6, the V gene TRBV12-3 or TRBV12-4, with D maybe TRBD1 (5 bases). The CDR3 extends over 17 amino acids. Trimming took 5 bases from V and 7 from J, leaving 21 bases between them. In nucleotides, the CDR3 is TGTGCCAGCAGTCCTTCAGCCCTCAGGGTGTGGAATTCACCCCTCCACTTT. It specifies CASSPSALRVWNSPLHF.

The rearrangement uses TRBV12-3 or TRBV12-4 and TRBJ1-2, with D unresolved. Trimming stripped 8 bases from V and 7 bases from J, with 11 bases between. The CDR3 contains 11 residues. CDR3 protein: CASGVWGGYTF. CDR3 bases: TGTGCCAGCGGCGTGTGGGGTGGCTACACCTTC.

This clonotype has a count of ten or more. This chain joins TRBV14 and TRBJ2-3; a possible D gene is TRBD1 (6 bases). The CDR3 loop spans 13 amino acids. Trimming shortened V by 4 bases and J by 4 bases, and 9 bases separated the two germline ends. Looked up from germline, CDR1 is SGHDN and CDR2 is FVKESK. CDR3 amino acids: CASSPYRADTQYF. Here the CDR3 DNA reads TGTGCCAGCAGCCCCTACAGGGCAGATACGCAGTATTTT.

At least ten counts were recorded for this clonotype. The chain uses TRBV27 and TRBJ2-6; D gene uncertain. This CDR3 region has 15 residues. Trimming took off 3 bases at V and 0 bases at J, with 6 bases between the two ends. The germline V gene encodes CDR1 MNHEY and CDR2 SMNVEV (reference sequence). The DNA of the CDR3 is TGTGCCAGCAGTTTGGAGAGCTCTGGGGCCAACGTCCTGACTTTC. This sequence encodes CASSLESSGANVLTF.